One sample yielded the 23 T cell receptor beta chains listed below, sequenced in a study of T cell clonality in common variable immunodeficiency (dated by TCRdb to between 2014 and 2017). Paper-wide results and their limitations: Reportedly, TCRbeta sequences from CVID had fewer deletions and N-nucleotide insertions, and highly modified clones with 13 or more V deletions were absent from CVID.

No antigen has been identified for these receptors. Libraries were made using the immunoSEQ multiplex PCR assay. Sourced from immuneACCESS, this table was stored by TCRdb with only in-frame sequences that have V and J called. A share of the clones is absent; for the studies checked, an unresolved V gene accounts for under half, and the remainder has no known explanation. In this sample, about 28,000 clones appear, none counted once only. Roughly 27% of the sample is held by the ten biggest clonotypes. The sequenced material came from peripheral blood mononuclear cells. Receptor source: a human donor with common variable immunodeficiency.

This clone was found a few times. The read ends 3 residues before the CDR3 terminus; that terminus is restored from the germline J gene. The chain combines TRBV19 with TRBJ1-4; D is perhaps TRBD1 (5 bases). The CDR3 has 13 residues. Per germline, CDR1 LNHDA and CDR2 SQIVND (reference sequence). V lost 5 bases and J 7 bases, leaving 11 bases between the germline ends. CDR3 DNA, as far as it was read: TGTGCCAGTAGTCCCAACAGGCTTGAAAAA. This translates into CASSPNRLEK. The complete CDR3 sequence is CASSPNRLEKLFF. The full variable domain, completed using reference TRBV19 and TRBJ1-4, is DGGITQSPKYLFRKEGQNVTLSCEQNLNHDAMYWYRQDPGQGLRLIYYSQIVNDFQKGDIAEGYSVSREKKESFPLTVTSAQKNPTAFYLCASSPNRLEKLFFGSGTQLSVL.

Note on this clone: The sequence runs out 3 residues before the end of the CDR3; the remainder is reconstructed from the germline J gene. The V gene is TRBV19, the J gene TRBJ1-6, with D possibly TRBD1 on 5 matching bases. The CDR3 is 13 amino acids. Between the trimmed V and J ends, which lost 8 bases and 4 bases, there was a span of 9 bases. Germline CDR1 is LNHDA and CDR2 is SQIVND (reference sequence). The sequenced part of the CDR3 DNA is TGTGCCAGTGCCGACAGTTATAATTCACCC. It translates to CASADSYNSP. The whole CDR3 reads CASADSYNSPLHF.

This clone was seen only a few times. The read terminates 3 residues ahead of where the CDR3 ends, so the germline J gene completes it. The chain has TRBV19 and TRBJ1-2; 9 bases are a match to TRBD1. The CDR3 consists of 14 residues. Germline V gene lookup returns CDR1 LNHDA and CDR2 SQIVND (reference sequence). CDR3 amino acids: CASTPGGTGSSYTF. The covered CDR3 bases are TGTGCCAGTACCCCGGGGGGGACAGGGAGTAGC.

Of note for this clone: The observed sequence ends 3 residues before the CDR3 terminus, with the missing tail filled in from the germline J gene. The chain carries TRBV2 and TRBJ1-1; D may be TRBD1 (6 bases). The germline V gene encodes CDR1 SNHLY and CDR2 FYNNEI. This CDR3 contains 12 residues. V dropped 7 bases and J dropped 5 bases, with 11 bases sitting between them. The CDR3 reads CASNIQGTEAFF. The part of the CDR3 DNA that was read is TGTGCCAGCAATATCCAGGGGACTGAA.

This clone was detected many times. The read stops 3 residues short of the end of the CDR3; the missing end is completed from the germline J gene. V is TRBV5-1 and J is TRBJ2-3; TRBD2 matches at 7 bases. The CDR3 is 15 residues long. With V trimmed by 4 bases and J by 6 bases, 11 bases remained unmatched. Germline V gives CDR1 SGHRS, CDR2 YFSETQ. The CDR3 DNA, read in part, is TGCGCCAGCAGCAGCCGGGACTCCGGGAGGGATACG. Encoded protein: CASSSRDSGRDT. In full, the CDR3 reads CASSSRDSGRDTQYF.

This clone was seen only a few times. The CDR3 end falls 3 residues outside the read, so it is completed with the germline J gene. V and J are TRBV7-9 and TRBJ2-7; D is unresolved. This CDR3 is built from 12 residues. V was clipped by 5 bases and J by 2 bases, with 7 bases between them. Germline CDR1 is SEHNR and CDR2 is FQNEAQ (reference sequence). The CDR3 sequence: CASSPVPYEQYF. Incomplete CDR3 DNA: TGTGCCAGCAGCCCCGTTCCCTACGAG.

This clone was observed at least ten times. With the read ending 3 residues before the CDR3 end, the germline J gene is used to fill in that end. The chain recombines TRBV14 with TRBJ1-1; D not resolved. Germline V gene lookup returns CDR1 SGHDN and CDR2 FVKESK. The CDR3 covers 14 residues. V lost 5 bases to trimming and J lost 4 bases, with 14 bases between them. CDR3 DNA, as far as it was read: TGTGCCAGCAGCACAAGGCGGGGTGGCACTGAA. This encodes CASSTRRGGTE. The whole CDR3 is CASSTRRGGTEAFF.

Of note for this clone: The read ends 3 residues before the CDR3 terminus; that terminus is restored from the germline J gene. This chain joins TRBV7-9 and TRBJ1-2; maybe TRBD1 (5 bases). Germline V gene lookup returns CDR1 SEHNR and CDR2 FQNEAQ (reference sequence). The V end was cut by 3 bases, the J end by 1 base, with 12 bases between. CDR3 length: 15 amino acids. CDR3 bases read: TGTGCCAGCAGCTTCGGGGGAATCAATAACTATGGC. This codes for CASSFGGINNYG. The whole CDR3 is CASSFGGINNYGYTF.

This clone appeared a few times. Coverage ceases 3 residues before the CDR3 finishes, and the germline J gene fills in the end. The chain combines TRBV30 with TRBJ1-5; 9 nucleotides match TRBD1. With V trimmed by 5 bases and J by 7 bases, 6 bases remained unmatched. In germline, CDR1 is GTSNPN, CDR2 SVGIG (reference sequence). This CDR3 comprises 13 residues. CDR3 region: CAWGTGPGQPQHF. The sequenced part of the CDR3 DNA is TGTGCCTGGGGGACAGGGCCGGGGCAGCCC.

Remarks on this clone: Sequencing ends 3 residues short of the CDR3 end; the germline J gene provides the rest. This sequence joins TRBV19 and TRBJ1-1; D is undetermined. V was cut by 1 base and J by 6 bases, with 9 bases left in between. This CDR3 has 13 amino acids. The germline V gene has CDR1 LNHDA and CDR2 SQIVND (reference sequence). The sequenced part of the CDR3 DNA is TGTGCCAGTAGTATAGTAAGGGTTTCTGAA. It translates to CASSIVRVSE. The CDR3 as a whole reads CASSIVRVSEAFF.

A word on this clone: The read falls 3 residues short of the CDR3 end, and the missing part is taken from the germline J gene. The gene calls are TRBV6-2 or TRBV6-3 and TRBJ2-1, with TRBD2 matching 7 bases. The germline CDR1 and CDR2 sequences are MNHEY and SVGEGT. V lost 6 bases to trimming and J lost 0 bases; unmatched junction nucleotides: 5. There are 15 residues in the CDR3. The CDR3 loop reads CASSRAGSSYNEQFF. The CDR3 DNA, read in part, is TGTGCCAGCAGCCGAGCGGGGAGCTCCTACAATGAG.

Points on this clone: Read data end 3 residues before the CDR3 end; the end is taken from the germline J gene. This chain connects TRBV7-2 to TRBJ2-1; 7 bases are a match to TRBD1. With 8 bases clipped from V and 4 bases from J, the junction kept 8 bases outside the gene matches. Germline CDR1 is SGHTA and CDR2 is FQGNSA. The CDR3 has 14 residues. Partial CDR3 DNA: TGTGCCAGCTCCCTCGGGACAGCATACAATGAG. It encodes CASSLGTAYNE. The full-length CDR3 reads as CASSLGTAYNEQFF.

Of note for this clone: The sequence runs out 3 residues before the end of the CDR3; the remainder is reconstructed from the germline J gene. Within the sample, other DNA sequences also encode this same CDR3. The genes are TRBV7-3 and TRBJ2-3, with D tentatively TRBD1 or TRBD2 (6 bases each). CDR1 and CDR2 (germline): SGHTA, FQGTGA. V shed 4 bases and J shed 6 bases, with 14 bases lying between them. The CDR3 is made up of 14 amino acids. CDR3 DNA (partial): TGTGCCAGCAGCTCCAGCGGAGGGGGTGATACG. This sequence encodes CASSSSGGGDT. The CDR3 reads in full as CASSSSGGGDTQYF.

This clone appeared many times. The CDR3 extends 3 residues past the end of the read, so its final part is completed from the germline J gene. The chain recombines TRBV4-1 with TRBJ2-7; D may be TRBD2 (5 bases). This CDR3 is 14 amino acids long. Trimming removed 4 bases at V and 3 bases at J, with 13 bases between. Germline V CDR1 and CDR2: MGHRA, YSYEKL. Incomplete CDR3 DNA: TGCGCCAGCAGCCCTCTCCCGGCGGGCTACGAG. This sequence encodes CASSPLPAGYE. The complete CDR3 reads CASSPLPAGYEQYF.

This clone came up a few times. The CDR3 end falls 3 residues outside the read, so it is completed with the germline J gene. V is TRBV19 and J is TRBJ1-2; 11 nucleotides align to TRBD1. After removal of 4 bases from V and 4 bases from J, the junction contained 5 bases not matched to a gene. Germline V gives CDR1 LNHDA, CDR2 SQIVND (reference sequence). The CDR3 length is 15 residues. The DNA read from the CDR3 is TGTGCCAGTAGTACCCGGACAGGGGGCGGCTATGGC. Its translation is CASSTRTGGGYG. The whole CDR3 protein reads CASSTRTGGGYGYTF.

This clone was seen a handful of times. Read sequence stops 3 residues before the CDR3 end, and the germline J gene provides the missing end. The V and J genes are TRBV7-9 and TRBJ1-1; 7 nucleotides match TRBD1. Trimming at V came to 0 bases and at J to 3 bases, leaving 4 bases not matched to a gene. The length of the CDR3 is 15 residues. The germline CDR1 and CDR2 sequences are SEHNR and FQNEAQ (reference sequence). The part of the CDR3 DNA that was read is TGTGCCAGCAGCTTAGCGCTAGGGGGCTACACTGAA. Amino acids: CASSLALGGYTE. The whole CDR3 reads CASSLALGGYTEAFF.

In this sample, this clone turned up a few times. The observed sequence ends 3 residues before the CDR3 terminus, with the missing tail filled in from the germline J gene. This chain links TRBV19 with TRBJ1-3, with D uncertain. V was clipped by 11 bases and J by 0 bases, with 8 bases between them. Germline V gene sequence: CDR1 LNHDA, CDR2 SQIVND (reference sequence). There are 12 residues in the CDR3. The part of the CDR3 DNA that was read is TGTGCCTCCGCGAGCTCTGGAAACACC. Its protein is CASASSGNT. The full CDR3 reads CASASSGNTIYF.

The table lists this clone with a few counts. Coverage ceases 3 residues before the CDR3 finishes, and the germline J gene fills in the end. J is TRBJ2-5 and V is TRBV2, with 8 bases lining up with TRBD2. Trimming took 8 bases from V and 5 from J; bases not matched to a gene: 13. The CDR3 has 15 amino acids. Germline assignment: CDR1 SNHLY and CDR2 FYNNEI. The sequenced CDR3 bases are TGTGCCAGCGGACCCCAAGCGGGGGCCGGGGAGACC. Amino acids: CASGPQAGAGET. The whole CDR3 sequence is CASGPQAGAGETQYF. Full variable domain (remainder filled in from reference TRBV2 and TRBJ2-5): EPEVTQTPSHQVTQMGQEVILRCVPISNHLYFYWYRQILGQKVEFLVSFYNNEISEKSEIFDDQFSVERPDGSNFTLKIRSTKLEDSAMYFCASGPQAGAGETQYFGPGTRLLVL.

This clone was detected a few times. The read comes to an end 3 residues before the CDR3 does, leaving the germline J gene to fill in the end. The chain joins TRBV7-6 to TRBJ2-3; no reliable D call. From germline, CDR1 is SGHVS and CDR2 FNYEAQ. The ends were cut back, 0 bases at V and 5 bases at J, with 6 bases in the middle. The CDR3 contains 13 residues. CDR3 region: CASSLARVDTQYF. CDR3 DNA, as far as it was read: TGTGCCAGCAGCTTAGCCCGCGTAGATACG.

Notes on this clone: The read halts 3 residues ahead of the CDR3 end, with the missing end drawn from the germline J gene. V is TRBV5-1 and J is TRBJ1-2; 8 positions match TRBD1. This CDR3 contains 15 residues. CDR1 and CDR2 (germline): SGHRS, YFSETQ. Trimming at V came to 3 bases and at J to 7 bases, leaving 11 bases not matched to a gene. CDR3 residues: CASSSGRGTGIGYTF. Incomplete CDR3 DNA: TGCGCCAGCAGCTCCGGTCGGGGGACAGGAATTGGC.

This clone has a handful of counts. With the read ending 3 residues before the CDR3 end, the germline J gene is used to fill in that end. J is TRBJ2-7 and V is TRBV6-1; 10 bases are shared with TRBD2. V lost 3 bases, J lost 2 bases, and 4 bases stayed unmatched. The CDR3 has 15 amino acids. CDR1 is MNHNS, CDR2 SASEGT, per germline. CDR3 DNA (partial): TGTGCCAGCAGTGAGAGCGGGGGGGGACCCTACGAG. As protein: CASSESGGGPYE. The full CDR3 protein reads CASSESGGGPYEQYF.

This clone has more than one count but fewer than ten. A read error may produce the germline difference seen at one junction end. The CDR3 loop reads CSSSLFRDEKLFF. The covered CDR3 bases are TGTTCCAGCAGCTTATTTCGGGATGAAAAA. The chain is built from TRBV7-9 and TRBJ1-4; D unclear. The read falls 3 residues short of the CDR3 end, and the missing part is taken from the germline J gene. Germline CDR1 is SEHNR and CDR2 is FQNEAQ (reference sequence). The CDR3 covers 13 residues.

The table lists this clone with many counts. The read halts 3 residues ahead of the CDR3 end, with the missing end drawn from the germline J gene. The J gene is TRBJ2-3, the V gene TRBV5-1; TRBD1 matches 7 bases. This CDR3 spans 14 amino acids. Unmatched junction bases numbered 3, after V lost 0 bases and J lost 5 bases. The germline V gene encodes CDR1 SGHRS and CDR2 YFSETQ. The sequenced part of the CDR3 DNA is TGCGCCAGCAGCTTGGGACAGGGTGAAGATACG. It specifies CASSLGQGEDT. The entire CDR3 reads CASSLGQGEDTQYF.